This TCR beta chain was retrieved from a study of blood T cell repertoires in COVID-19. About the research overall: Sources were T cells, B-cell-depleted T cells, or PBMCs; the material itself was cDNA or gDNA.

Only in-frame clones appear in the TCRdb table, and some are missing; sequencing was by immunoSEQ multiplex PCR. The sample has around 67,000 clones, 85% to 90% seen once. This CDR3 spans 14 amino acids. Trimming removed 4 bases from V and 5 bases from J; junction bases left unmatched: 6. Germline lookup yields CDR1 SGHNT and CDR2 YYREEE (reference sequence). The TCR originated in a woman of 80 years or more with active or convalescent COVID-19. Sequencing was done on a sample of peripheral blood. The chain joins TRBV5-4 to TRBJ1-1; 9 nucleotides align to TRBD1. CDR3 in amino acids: CASSEQGARTEAFF. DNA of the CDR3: TGTGCCAGCAGCGAACAGGGGGCGCGGACTGAAGCTTTCTTT.